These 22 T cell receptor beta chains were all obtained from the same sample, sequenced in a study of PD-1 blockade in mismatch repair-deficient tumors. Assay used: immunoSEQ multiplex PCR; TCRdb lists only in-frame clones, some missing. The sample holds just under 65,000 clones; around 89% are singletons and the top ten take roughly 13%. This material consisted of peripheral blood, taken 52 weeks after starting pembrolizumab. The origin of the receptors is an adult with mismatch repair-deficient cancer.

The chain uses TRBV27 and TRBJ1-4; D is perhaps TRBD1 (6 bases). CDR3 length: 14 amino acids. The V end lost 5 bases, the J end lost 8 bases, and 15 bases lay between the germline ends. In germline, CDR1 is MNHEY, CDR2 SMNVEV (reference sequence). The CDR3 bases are TGTGCCAGCAGTGTACGGGACAATCAGGAAAAACTGTTTTTT. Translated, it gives CASSVRDNQEKLFF.

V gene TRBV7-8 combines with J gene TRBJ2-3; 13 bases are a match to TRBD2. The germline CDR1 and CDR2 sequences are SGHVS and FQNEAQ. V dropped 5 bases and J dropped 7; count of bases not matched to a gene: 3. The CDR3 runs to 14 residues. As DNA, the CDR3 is TGTGCCAGCAGCCGGACTAGCGGGAGTTATACGCAGTATTTT. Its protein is CASSRTSGSYTQYF. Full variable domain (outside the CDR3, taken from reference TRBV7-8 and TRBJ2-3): GAGVSQSPRYKVAKRGQDVALRCDPISGHVSLFWYQQALGQGPEFLTYFQNEAQLDKSGLPSDRFFAERPEGSVSTLKIQRTQQEDSAVYLCASSRTSGSYTQYFGPGTRLTVL.

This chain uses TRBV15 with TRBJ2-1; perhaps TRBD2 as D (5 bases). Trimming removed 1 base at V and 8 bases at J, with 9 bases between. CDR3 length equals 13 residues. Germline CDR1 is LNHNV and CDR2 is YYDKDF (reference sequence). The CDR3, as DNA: TGTGCCACCAGCAGAGGGAGCGGCGATGAGCAGTTCTTC. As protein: CATSRGSGDEQFF.

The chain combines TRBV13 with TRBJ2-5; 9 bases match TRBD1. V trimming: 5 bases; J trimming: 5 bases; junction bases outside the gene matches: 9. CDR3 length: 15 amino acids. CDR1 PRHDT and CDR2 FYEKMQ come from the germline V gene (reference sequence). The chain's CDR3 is CASSAGTGRGETQYF. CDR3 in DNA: TGTGCCAGCAGCGCCGGGACAGGGCGTGGGGAGACCCAGTACTTC.

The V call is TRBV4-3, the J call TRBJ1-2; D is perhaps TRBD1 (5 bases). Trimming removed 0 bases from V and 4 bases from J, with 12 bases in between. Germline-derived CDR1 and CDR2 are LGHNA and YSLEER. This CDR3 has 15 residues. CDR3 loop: CASSQDPGDRYGYTF. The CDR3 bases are TGCGCCAGCAGCCAAGATCCGGGGGATCGCTATGGCTACACCTTC.

In nucleotides, the CDR3 is TGTGCCAGCAAAAGGGGGCCAGGTACTGAAGCTTTCTTT. Protein sequence: CASKRGPGTEAFF. This chain joins TRBV6-5 and TRBJ1-1, with 7 bases that match TRBD1. V lost 7 bases and J lost 5; bases outside the gene matches: 7. Germline V lookup: CDR1 MNHEY, CDR2 SVGAGI. The CDR3 covers 13 residues.

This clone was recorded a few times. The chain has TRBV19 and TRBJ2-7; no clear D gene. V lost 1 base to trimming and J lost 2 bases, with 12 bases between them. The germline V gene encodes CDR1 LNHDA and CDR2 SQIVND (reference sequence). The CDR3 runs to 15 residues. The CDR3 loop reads CASSIAFGSPYEQYF. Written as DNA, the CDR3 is TGTGCCAGTAGTATAGCCTTCGGCAGCCCCTACGAGCAGTACTTC.

CDR3 residues: CASRGTGGLADTQYF. CDR3 nucleotides: TGTGCCAGCAGGGGGACAGGGGGCCTCGCAGATACGCAGTATTTT. The rearrangement links TRBV2 to TRBJ2-3, with TRBD1 matching over 12 bases. The CDR3 is 15 amino acids. Losses at the gene ends were 6 bases for V and 4 bases for J; bases not matched to a gene: 5. The germline CDR1 and CDR2 sequences are SNHLY and FYNNEI.

This CDR3 reads CASSLEPYEQYF. CDR3 DNA: TGTGCCAGCAGCTTAGAACCGTACGAGCAGTACTTC. V is TRBV11-2 and J is TRBJ2-7; D is uncertain. Germline V gene lookup returns CDR1 SGHAT and CDR2 FQNNGV. The CDR3 consists of 12 residues. The V end was cut by 0 bases, the J end by 4 bases, with 4 bases between. The variable domain in full, completed from reference TRBV11-2 and TRBJ2-7, reads EAGVAQSPRYKIIEKRQSVAFWCNPISGHATLYWYQQILGQGPKLLIQFQNNGVVDDSQLPKDRFSAERLKGVDSTLKIQPAKLEDSAVYLCASSLEPYEQYFGPGTRLTVT.

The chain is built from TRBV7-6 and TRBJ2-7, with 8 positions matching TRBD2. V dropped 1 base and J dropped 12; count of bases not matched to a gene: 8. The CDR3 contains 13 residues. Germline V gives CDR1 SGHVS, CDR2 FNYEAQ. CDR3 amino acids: CASSLGGGWAVYF. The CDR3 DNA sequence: TGTGCCAGCAGCTTAGGCGGGGGGTGGGCCGTGTACTTC.

CDR3 bases: TGTGCCAGCAGCTTGACAGGGAACGGCTACACCTTC. Its protein is CASSLTGNGYTF. The chain is built from TRBV7-6 and TRBJ1-2; TRBD1 agrees at 7 bases. Germline lookup yields CDR1 SGHVS and CDR2 FNYEAQ. The ends lost 3 bases at V and 8 bases at J; junction bases unmatched: 3. The CDR3 is made up of 12 amino acids.

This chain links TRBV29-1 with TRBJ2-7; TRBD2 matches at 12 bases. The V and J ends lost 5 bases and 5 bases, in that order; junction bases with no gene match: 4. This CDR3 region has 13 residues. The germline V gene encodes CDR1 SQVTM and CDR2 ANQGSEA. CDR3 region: CSVRTSGNDEQYF. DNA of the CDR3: TGCAGCGTTCGGACTAGCGGGAACGACGAGCAGTACTTC.

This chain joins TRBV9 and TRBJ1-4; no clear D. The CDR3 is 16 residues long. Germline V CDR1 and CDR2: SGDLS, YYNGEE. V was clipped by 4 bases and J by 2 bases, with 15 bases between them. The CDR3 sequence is CASSPRLGRTNEKLFF. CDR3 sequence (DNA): TGTGCCAGCAGCCCCCGTTTGGGCAGGACTAATGAAAAACTGTTTTTT.

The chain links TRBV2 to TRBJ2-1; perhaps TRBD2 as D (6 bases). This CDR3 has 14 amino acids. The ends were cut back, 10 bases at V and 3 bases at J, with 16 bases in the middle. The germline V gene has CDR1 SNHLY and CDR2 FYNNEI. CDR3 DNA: TGTGCCACCCAAAGGAGGGACCTCTACAATGAGCAGTTCTTC. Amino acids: CATQRRDLYNEQFF.

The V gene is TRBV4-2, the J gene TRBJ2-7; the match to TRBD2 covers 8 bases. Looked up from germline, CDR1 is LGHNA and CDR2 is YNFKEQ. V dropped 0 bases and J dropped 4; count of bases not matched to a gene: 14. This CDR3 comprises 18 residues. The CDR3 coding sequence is TGTGCCAGCAGCCAAGATGGGGACTACCGGGAGGGAGGGTACGAGCAGTACTTC. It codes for CASSQDGDYREGGYEQYF.

CDR3 sequence (DNA): TGTGCCAGCAGTTTTATGGGACGGTCCACAGATACGCAGTATTTT. Its protein is CASSFMGRSTDTQYF. The chain joins TRBV27 to TRBJ2-3; D is tentatively TRBD1 or TRBD2 (5 bases each). Trimming took off 3 bases at V and 2 bases at J, with 12 bases between the two ends. The germline gives CDR1 MNHEY, CDR2 SMNVEV (reference sequence). CDR3 length equals 15 residues.

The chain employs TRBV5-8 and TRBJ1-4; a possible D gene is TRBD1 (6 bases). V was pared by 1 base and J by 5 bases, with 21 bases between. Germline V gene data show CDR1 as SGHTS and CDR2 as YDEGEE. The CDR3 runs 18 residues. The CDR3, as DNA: TGTGCCAGCAGCTTGTATCACAGGGTGTATGAAATGAATGAAAAACTGTTTTTT. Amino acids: CASSLYHRVYEMNEKLFF.

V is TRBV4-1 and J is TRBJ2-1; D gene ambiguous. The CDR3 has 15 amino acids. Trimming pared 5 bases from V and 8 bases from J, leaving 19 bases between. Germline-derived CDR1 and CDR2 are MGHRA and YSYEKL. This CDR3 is CASSDRAHPGDEQFF. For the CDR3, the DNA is TGCGCCAGCAGCGACCGGGCCCACCCCGGCGATGAGCAGTTCTTC.

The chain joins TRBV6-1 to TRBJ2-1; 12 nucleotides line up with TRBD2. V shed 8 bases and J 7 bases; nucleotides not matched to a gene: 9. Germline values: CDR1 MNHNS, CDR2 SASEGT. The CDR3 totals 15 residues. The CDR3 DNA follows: TGTGCCAGCGCGCAACTAGCGGGAGGCTGGAATGAGCAGTTCTTC. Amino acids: CASAQLAGGWNEQFF.

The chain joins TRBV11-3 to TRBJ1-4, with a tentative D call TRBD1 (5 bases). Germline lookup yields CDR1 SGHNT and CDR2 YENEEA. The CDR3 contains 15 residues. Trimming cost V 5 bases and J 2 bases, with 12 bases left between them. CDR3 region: CASSPEGQTNEKLFF. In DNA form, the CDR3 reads TGTGCCAGCAGCCCTGAGGGGCAGACTAATGAAAAACTGTTTTTT.

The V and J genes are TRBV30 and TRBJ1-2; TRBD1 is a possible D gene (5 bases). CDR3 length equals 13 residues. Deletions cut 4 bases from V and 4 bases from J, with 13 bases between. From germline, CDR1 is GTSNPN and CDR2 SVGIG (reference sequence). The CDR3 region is CAWTRRTIYGYTF. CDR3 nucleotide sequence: TGTGCCTGGACACGACGGACAATCTATGGCTACACCTTC.

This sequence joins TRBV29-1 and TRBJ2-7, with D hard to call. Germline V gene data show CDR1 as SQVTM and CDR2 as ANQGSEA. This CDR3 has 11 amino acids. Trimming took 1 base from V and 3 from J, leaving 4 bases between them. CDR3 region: CSVEAGYEQYF. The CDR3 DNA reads TGCAGCGTTGAAGCAGGCTACGAGCAGTACTTC.